The 11 T cell receptor beta chains below were found in one sample sequenced in a study of blood T cells in healthy people across ages. A second PCR, run for roughly 7 to 12 cycles, used a sample-barcoded 5' primer plus a J-beta primer mix. TCRdb processed the 5' RACE reads anew with MiXCR; each CDR3 protein has one entry. The sample yields approximately 790,000 distinct CDR3 sequences, 55% to 65% seen once. Sequencing used blood. All receptors derive from a man aged 25 to 45 in good health.

The gene calls are TRBV9 and TRBJ2-3, with 9 bases identical to TRBD2. J gave up 0 bases and V 0 bases, and 5 bases lay outside the gene matches. Germline CDR1 SGDLS, CDR2 YYNGEE. The CDR3 length is 17 residues. In DNA form, the CDR3 reads TGTGCCAGCAGCGTAGCAGCGGGGGGCCCCAGCACAGATACGCAGTATTTT. As protein: CASSVAAGGPSTDTQYF.

This clonotype was detected only once. This rearrangement joins TRBV7-9 to TRBJ2-3; D remains unclear. Germline lookup yields CDR1 SEHNR and CDR2 FQNEAQ (reference sequence). The ends were cut back, 7 bases at V and 2 bases at J, with 13 bases in the middle. The CDR3 consists of 14 residues. CDR3 residues: CASILGLPTDTQYF. In DNA form, the CDR3 reads TGTGCCAGCATCCTCGGGCTCCCCACAGATACGCAGTATTTT.

The chain joins TRBV11-2 to TRBJ1-2; D gene unclear. The germline V and J ends were trimmed by 0 bases and 1 base, with 6 bases remaining between them. CDR1 SGHAT and CDR2 FQNNGV come from the germline V gene. The length of the CDR3 is 14 residues. CDR3: CASSLDADNYGYTF. The CDR3, as DNA: TGTGCCAGCAGCTTAGACGCAGATAACTATGGCTACACCTTC.

This clonotype was found a few times. The chain has TRBV13 and TRBJ2-3; 10 bases line up with TRBD1. The CDR3 consists of 14 residues. Germline assignment: CDR1 PRHDT and CDR2 FYEKMQ (reference sequence). With 5 bases clipped from V and 5 bases from J, the junction kept 4 bases outside the gene matches. The CDR3 protein is CASSPGQGIDTQYF. The CDR3 nucleotides read TGTGCCAGCAGCCCGGGACAGGGGATAGATACGCAGTATTTT.

This clonotype is a singleton in its sample. The DNA of the CDR3 is TGTGCCAGCAGTTACGGGTGGGACAGGCTCGCCTACGAGCAGTACTTC. Residues: CASSYGWDRLAYEQYF. The rearrangement joins TRBV6-2 or TRBV6-3 to TRBJ2-7; 8 nucleotides align to TRBD1. The CDR3 consists of 16 residues. Germline CDR1 and CDR2: MNHEY and SVGEGT. V lost 2 bases, J lost 2 bases, and 8 bases stayed unmatched.

The V call is TRBV13, the J call TRBJ2-7; 7 bases are shared with TRBD1. The CDR3 loop spans 16 amino acids. Germline V gives CDR1 PRHDT, CDR2 FYEKMQ (reference sequence). With 4 bases clipped from V and 1 base from J, the junction kept 10 bases outside the gene matches. CDR3: CASSSTGTSRSYEQYF. The CDR3 DNA follows: TGTGCCAGCAGCTCGACAGGGACATCTAGGTCCTACGAGCAGTACTTC.

V and J are TRBV5-6 and TRBJ2-4; weak D call: TRBD1 (6 bases). Germline-derived CDR1 and CDR2 are SGHDT and YYEEEE. The CDR3 covers 13 residues. V shed 4 bases and J shed 13 bases, with 18 bases lying between them. This CDR3 is CASSRDNLLEQYF. Written as DNA, the CDR3 is TGTGCCAGCAGCCGGGACAATTTATTGGAGCAGTACTTC.

The chain links TRBV6-4 to TRBJ1-1; D uncertain. CDR1 MRHNA and CDR2 SNTAGT come from the germline V gene. This CDR3 contains 14 residues. The V end was cut by 5 bases, the J end by 4 bases, with 14 bases between. The CDR3 loop is CASSPQEGSTEAFF. DNA of the CDR3: TGTGCCAGCAGTCCTCAGGAGGGTAGCACTGAAGCTTTCTTT.

The chain has TRBV12-3 or TRBV12-4 and TRBJ2-1; a possible D gene is TRBD1 (6 bases). Trimming took 3 bases from V and 9 from J, leaving 9 bases between them. The CDR3 totals 12 residues. As DNA, the CDR3 is TGTGCCAGCAGTTTGAGGGGGTTTGAGCAGTTCTTC. As protein: CASSLRGFEQFF.

The chain joins TRBV7-9 to TRBJ2-7; D is unresolved. Trimming shortened V by 2 bases and J by 5 bases, and 7 bases separated the two germline ends. The CDR3 contains 12 residues. Germline loops: CDR1 SEHNR, CDR2 FQNEAQ (reference sequence). Here the CDR3 reads CASSLSQNEQYF. The DNA of the CDR3 is TGTGCCAGCAGCTTAAGCCAGAACGAGCAGTACTTC.

J is TRBJ2-1 and V is TRBV29-1, with 14 bases identical to TRBD2. CDR3 length: 16 residues. V trimming: 6 bases; J trimming: 8 bases; junction bases outside the gene matches: 12. The germline gives CDR1 SQVTM, CDR2 ANQGSEA. CDR3 loop: CSVPDLTSGRGHEQFF. Written as DNA, the CDR3 is TGCAGCGTCCCCGACCTGACTAGCGGGAGGGGGCATGAGCAGTTCTTC.